This T cell receptor beta chain originates from a study of T-cell reconstitution after alpha-beta-depleted transplantation in children. Of note for this clonotype: The antigen remains undetermined.

General study results and limits: Reportedly, only several hundred clones from non-depleted graft cells drove alpha-beta T-cell counts at about two months. Newly made T cells mostly supplied T-cell counts and diversity one year after transplant. Where some patients showed high TCRbeta diversity at day 60, it came from recipient T cells and thymic progenitors that had survived.

Preparation of the TCRbeta library used unique molecular identifiers. TCRdb recomputed calls from the PCR reads with MiXCR, one row per CDR3 protein. The sample lists just over 950,000 distinct CDR3 sequences; under 30% were seen once. The CDR3 runs to 13 residues. V lost 5 bases and J lost 8; bases outside the gene matches: 8. Germline lookup yields CDR1 SEHNR and CDR2 FQNEAQ (reference sequence). This rearrangement joins TRBV7-9 to TRBJ1-2, with 7 bases that match TRBD1. This sequence was found in a boy younger than two who had a stem cell transplant for SCID, so the T cells may come from the graft donor. Sequencing was performed on PBMCs, mostly from graft donor cells, taken 360 days after TCRalphabeta/CD19-depleted stem cell transplant. The CDR3: CASSPDRVKGYTF. The CDR3 region has the DNA TGTGCCAGCAGCCCCGACAGGGTGAAGGGCTACACCTTC.